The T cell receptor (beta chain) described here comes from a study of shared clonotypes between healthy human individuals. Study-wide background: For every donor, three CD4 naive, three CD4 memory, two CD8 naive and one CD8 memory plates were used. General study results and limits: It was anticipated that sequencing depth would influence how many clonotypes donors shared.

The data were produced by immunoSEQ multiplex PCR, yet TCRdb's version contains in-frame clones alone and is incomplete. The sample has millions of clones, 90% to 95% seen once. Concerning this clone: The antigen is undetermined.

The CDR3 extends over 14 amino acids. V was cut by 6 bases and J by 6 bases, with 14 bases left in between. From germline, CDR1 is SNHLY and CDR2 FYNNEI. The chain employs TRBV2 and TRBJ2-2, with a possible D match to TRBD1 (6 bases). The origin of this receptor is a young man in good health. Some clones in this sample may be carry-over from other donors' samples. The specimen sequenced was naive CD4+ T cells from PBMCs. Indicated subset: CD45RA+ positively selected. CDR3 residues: CASRLQGFAGELFF. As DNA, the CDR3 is TGTGCCAGCAGATTACAGGGATTCGCCGGGGAGCTGTTTTTT.